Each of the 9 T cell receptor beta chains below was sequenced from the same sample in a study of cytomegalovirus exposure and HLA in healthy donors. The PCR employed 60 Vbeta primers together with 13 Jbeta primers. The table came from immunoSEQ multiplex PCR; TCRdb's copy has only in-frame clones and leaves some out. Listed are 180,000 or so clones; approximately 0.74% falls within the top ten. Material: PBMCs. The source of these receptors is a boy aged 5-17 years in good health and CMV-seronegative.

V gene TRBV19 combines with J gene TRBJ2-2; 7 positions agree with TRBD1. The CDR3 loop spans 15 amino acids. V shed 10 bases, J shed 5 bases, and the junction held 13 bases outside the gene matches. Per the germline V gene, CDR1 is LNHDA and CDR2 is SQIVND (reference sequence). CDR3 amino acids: CATYSWTGRTGELFF. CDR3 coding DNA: TGTGCCACCTACTCGTGGACAGGACGGACCGGGGAGCTGTTTTTT.

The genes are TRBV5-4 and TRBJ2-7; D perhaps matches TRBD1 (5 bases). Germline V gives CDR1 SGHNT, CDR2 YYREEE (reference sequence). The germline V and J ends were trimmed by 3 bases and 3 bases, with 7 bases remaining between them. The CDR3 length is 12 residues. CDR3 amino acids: CASSSDSYEQYF. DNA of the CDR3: TGTGCCAGCAGCTCTGACAGCTACGAGCAGTACTTC.

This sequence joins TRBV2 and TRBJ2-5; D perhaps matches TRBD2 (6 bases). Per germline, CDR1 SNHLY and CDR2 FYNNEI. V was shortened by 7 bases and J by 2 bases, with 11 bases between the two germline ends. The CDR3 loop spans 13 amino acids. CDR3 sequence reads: CASIRDWQETQYF. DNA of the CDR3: TGTGCCAGCATTCGGGACTGGCAAGAGACCCAGTACTTC.

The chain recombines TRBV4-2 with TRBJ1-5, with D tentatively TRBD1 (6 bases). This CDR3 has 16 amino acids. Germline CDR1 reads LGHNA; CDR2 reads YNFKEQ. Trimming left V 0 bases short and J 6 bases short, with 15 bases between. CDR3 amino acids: CASSQDGTGTVQPQHF. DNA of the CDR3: TGTGCCAGCAGCCAAGATGGTACAGGGACCGTTCAGCCCCAGCATTTT.

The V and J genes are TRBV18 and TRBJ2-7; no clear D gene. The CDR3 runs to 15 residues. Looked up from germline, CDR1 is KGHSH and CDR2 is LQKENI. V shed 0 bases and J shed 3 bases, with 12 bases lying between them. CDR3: CASSPPEEPYYEQYF. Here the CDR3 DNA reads TGTGCCAGCTCACCACCTGAGGAGCCTTACTACGAGCAGTACTTC.

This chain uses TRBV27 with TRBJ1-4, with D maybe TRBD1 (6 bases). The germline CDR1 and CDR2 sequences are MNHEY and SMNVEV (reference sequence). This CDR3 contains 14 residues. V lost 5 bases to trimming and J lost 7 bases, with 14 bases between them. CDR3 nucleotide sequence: TGTGCCAGCAGTGACAGGCCCATCGGTGAAAAACTGTTTTTT. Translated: CASSDRPIGEKLFF. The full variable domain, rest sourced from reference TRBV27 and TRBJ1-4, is EAQVTQNPRYLITVTGKKLTVTCSQNMNHEYMSWYRQDPGLGLRQIYYSMNVEVTDKGDVPEGYKVSRKEKRNFPLILESPSPNQTSLYFCASSDRPIGEKLFFGSGTQLSVL.

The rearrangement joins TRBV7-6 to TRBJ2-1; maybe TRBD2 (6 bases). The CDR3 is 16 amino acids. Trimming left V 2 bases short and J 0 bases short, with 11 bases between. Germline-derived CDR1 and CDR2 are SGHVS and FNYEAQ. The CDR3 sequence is CASSLRSGVSYNEQFF. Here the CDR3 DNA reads TGTGCCAGCAGCTTAAGGTCGGGGGTCTCCTACAATGAGCAGTTCTTC. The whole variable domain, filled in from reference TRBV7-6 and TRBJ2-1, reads GAGVSQSPRYKVTKRGQDVALRCDPISGHVSLYWYRQALGQGPEFLTYFNYEAQQDKSGLPNDRFSAERPEGSISTLTIQRTEQRDSAMYRCASSLRSGVSYNEQFFGPGTRLTVL.

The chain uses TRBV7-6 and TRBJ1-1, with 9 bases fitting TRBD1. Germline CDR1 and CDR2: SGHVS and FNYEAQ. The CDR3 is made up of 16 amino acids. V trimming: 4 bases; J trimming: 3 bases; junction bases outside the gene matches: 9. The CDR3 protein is CASSSLPTGGDTEAFF. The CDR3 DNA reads TGTGCCAGCAGCTCTTTACCGACAGGGGGGGACACTGAAGCTTTCTTT.

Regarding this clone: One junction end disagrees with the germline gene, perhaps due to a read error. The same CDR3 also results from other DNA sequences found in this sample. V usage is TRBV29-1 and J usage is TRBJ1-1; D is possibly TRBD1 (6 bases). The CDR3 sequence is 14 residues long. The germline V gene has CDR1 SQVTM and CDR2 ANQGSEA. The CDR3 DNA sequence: TGCAGCGGAGTTTTGGGGACATCGAACACTGAAGCCTTCTTT. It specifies CSGVLGTSNTEAFF.